The rows below give T cell receptor beta chains drawn from one sample of a study of cytomegalovirus exposure and HLA in healthy donors. Sequenced by immunoSEQ multiplex PCR; TCRdb stores in-frame clones only, minus some. The data contain fewer than 200,000 clones, roughly 84% of them singletons. Sequenced input: PBMCs. These receptors were collected from a man aged 18 to 30 in good health and CMV-seropositive. CDR3s leave out the opening cysteine and the closing phenylalanine or tryptophan.

AISEGAQAGNTIY | TRBJ1-3 | TRBV10-3
ASSSSTPRAGYT | TRBJ1-2 | TRBV6-5
ASSPGAGQLISSGNTIY | TRBJ1-3 | TRBV7-9
ASSLSRSSGYT | TRBJ1-2 | TRBV27
ASSDRGFQDTQY | TRBJ2-3 | TRBV2
ASVIGQNTEAF | TRBJ1-1 | TRBV2
ASRGLVGNEQF | TRBJ2-1 | TRBV11-1
ASSYTGKSNYGYT | TRBJ1-2 | TRBV19
ASSLRWLGTYEQY | TRBJ2-7 | TRBV5-1
ASSYSATSLETQY | TRBJ2-5 | TRBV6-5
ASSPNSQDQPQH | TRBJ1-5 | TRBV18
ASSSRGRSGANVLT | TRBJ2-6 | TRBV13
ASSAPPLGGDEQF | TRBJ2-1 | TRBV9
ASSRTGEGGFSYEQY | NA | TRBV4-1
ASSYRTGTDTQY | TRBJ2-3 | TRBV6-5
ASSGRQGASYNEQF | TRBJ2-1 | TRBV7-9
ASSLVLAGSQETQY | TRBJ2-5 | TRBV5-1
ASSQRAYEQY | TRBJ2-7 | TRBV7-2
ASSYSSGLGANVLT | TRBJ2-6 | TRBV6-5
ASSLDRDRGRFWTSTDTQY | TRBJ2-3 | TRBV5-1
ASSFDRLQEPQH | TRBJ1-5 | TRBV7-2
ASSGAGGLNYGYT | TRBJ1-2 | TRBV4-3
ASTQRTSGGTGELF | TRBJ2-2 | TRBV2
ASSRGGRDTQY | TRBJ2-3 | TRBV6-5
ASSLTGGTEAF | TRBJ1-1 | TRBV7-8
ASSSRDYPTDTQY | TRBJ2-3 | TRBV11-2
ASSFRDRDSGANGLT | TRBJ2-6 | TRBV7-8
ASGDRVTDTQY | TRBJ2-3 | TRBV19
ASSPSGNQPQH | TRBJ1-5 | TRBV18
ASSVMADFNEKLF | TRBJ1-4 | TRBV9
ASSPGRGPNYGYT | TRBJ1-2 | TRBV7-3
ASSLAPGGEHYGYT | TRBJ1-2 | TRBV5-1
ASSLGGGADYGYT | TRBJ1-2 | TRBV7-2
ASSYSWPGNSYT | TRBJ1-2 | TRBV6-5
ASSPRTGSNQPQH | TRBJ1-5 | TRBV6-5
ASSHSGTVRYEQY | TRBJ2-7 | TRBV5-4
ASLGGLADTQY | TRBJ2-3 | TRBV2
ASSSSGTSGFTQY | TRBJ2-3 | TRBV6-5
ASNYRTSEVNEQF | TRBJ2-1 | TRBV5-6
ASSLELAGHPSYNEQF | TRBJ2-1 | TRBV5-1
ASSQDPGSGSDTQY | TRBJ2-3 | TRBV4-2
ASSLGSLSSYNSPLH | TRBJ1-6 | TRBV5-5
ASSVVDSTPKNSQY | TRBJ2-4 | TRBV2
ASSPERLAGEETQY | TRBJ2-5 | TRBV7-8
ASNEGHGPSSYEQY | TRBJ2-7 | TRBV10-1
ASRRGGSADTQY | TRBJ2-3 | TRBV14
ASIPAARAYNEQF | TRBJ2-1 | TRBV5-8
ASSRGNQPQH | TRBJ1-5 | TRBV6-6
ASSDDPSGGAGDTQY | TRBJ2-3 | TRBV6-1
SAGGRNTEAF | TRBJ1-1 | TRBV29-1